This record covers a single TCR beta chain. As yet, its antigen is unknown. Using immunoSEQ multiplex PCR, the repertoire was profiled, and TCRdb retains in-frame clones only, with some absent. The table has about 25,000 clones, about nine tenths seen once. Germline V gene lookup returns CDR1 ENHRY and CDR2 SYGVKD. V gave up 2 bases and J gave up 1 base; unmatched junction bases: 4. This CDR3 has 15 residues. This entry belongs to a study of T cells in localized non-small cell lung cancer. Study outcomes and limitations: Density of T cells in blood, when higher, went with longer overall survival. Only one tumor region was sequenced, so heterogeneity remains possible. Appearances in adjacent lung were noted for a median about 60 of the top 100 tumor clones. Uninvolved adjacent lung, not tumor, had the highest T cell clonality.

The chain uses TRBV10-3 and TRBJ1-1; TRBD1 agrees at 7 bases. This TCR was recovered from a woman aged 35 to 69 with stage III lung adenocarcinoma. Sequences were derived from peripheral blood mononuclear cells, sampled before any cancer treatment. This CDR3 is CAISEPGQPNTEAFF. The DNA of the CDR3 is TGTGCCATCAGTGAGCCGGGACAGCCGAACACTGAAGCTTTCTTT.